The 8 T cell receptor beta chains listed next were all sequenced from one sample in a study of blood T cell repertoires in COVID-19. TCRdb keeps only in-frame clones here, not all; method: immunoSEQ multiplex PCR. The table records roughly 180,000 clones, roughly 83% of them present only once. Material: PBMCs or T cells enriched from blood (not recorded which). Every receptor here comes from a woman aged 45-60 years who had recovered from COVID-19.

On this clone itself: Within the sample, other DNA sequences also encode this same CDR3. The gene calls are TRBV7-2 and TRBJ1-5, with 7 bases fitting TRBD1. The length of the CDR3 is 14 residues. V lost 4 bases, J lost 4 bases, and 4 bases stayed unmatched. Germline V lookup: CDR1 SGHTA, CDR2 FQGNSA. CDR3 residues: CASSSGQPNQPQHF. The CDR3 DNA reads TGTGCCAGCAGCTCGGGACAGCCTAATCAGCCCCAGCATTTT.

This chain joins TRBV4-1 and TRBJ1-2; weak D call: TRBD1 (6 bases). V was pared by 0 bases and J by 6 bases, with 14 bases between. This CDR3 comprises 15 residues. Germline CDR1 MGHRA, CDR2 YSYEKL. CDR3 protein: CASSQDRRGWDGYTF. The CDR3 nucleotides read TGCGCCAGCAGCCAAGATAGAAGGGGGTGGGATGGCTACACCTTC.

This chain links TRBV30 with TRBJ1-6; possibly TRBD1 for D (6 bases). The CDR3 runs to 17 residues. Trimming pared 5 bases from V and 0 bases from J, leaving 17 bases between. Germline CDR1 GTSNPN, CDR2 SVGIG (reference sequence). Here the CDR3 reads CAWVAGQSSSYNSPLHF. The CDR3 DNA sequence: TGTGCCTGGGTGGCCGGACAGTCTAGCTCCTATAATTCACCCCTCCACTTT.

The rearrangement uses TRBV3-1 (or the pseudogene TRBV3-2) and TRBJ1-1; D might be TRBD1 (5 bases). Germline CDR1 LGHDT, CDR2 YNNKEL (reference sequence). The CDR3 has 13 residues. The V and J ends lost 5 bases and 1 base respectively, with 8 bases between them. The CDR3 DNA is TGTGCCAGCAGCAAAACAGGGAACACTGAAGCTTTCTTT. Encoded protein: CASSKTGNTEAFF.

This clone was picked up a small number of times. The gene calls are TRBV27 and TRBJ1-2; D might be TRBD1 (6 bases). Looked up from germline, CDR1 is MNHEY and CDR2 is SMNVEV (reference sequence). The V and J ends lost 3 bases and 8 bases respectively, with 22 bases between them. The CDR3 has 16 amino acids. The CDR3 sequence is CASSFDQYRDLRGYTF. CDR3 coding DNA: TGTGCCAGCAGTTTCGACCAATACAGGGACCTGAGGGGCTACACCTTC.

The V gene is TRBV7-8, the J gene TRBJ1-1; 7 bases agree with TRBD1. The trim removed 4 bases at V and 1 base at J, leaving 12 bases unmatched. This CDR3 comprises 17 residues. CDR1 is SGHVS, CDR2 FQNEAQ, per germline. Written as DNA, the CDR3 is TGTGCCAGCAGCTCCGGAGGGGCAGGGGACAGGAACACTGAAGCTTTCTTT. This codes for CASSSGGAGDRNTEAFF.

V is TRBV28 and J is TRBJ1-1; 9 nucleotides agree with TRBD1. Germline CDR1 is MDHEN and CDR2 is SYDVKM. The V segment lost 4 bases and the J segment 7 bases; nucleotides outside the gene matches: 4. The CDR3 loop spans 13 amino acids. The CDR3 nucleotides are TGTGCCAGCAGTTGGGACAGGGAGGGTGAAGCTTTCTTT. Protein product: CASSWDREGEAFF.

The V gene is TRBV15, the J gene TRBJ1-6, with 9 bases fitting TRBD1. CDR1 and CDR2 (germline): LNHNV, YYDKDF (reference sequence). This CDR3 contains 16 residues. V lost 0 bases, J lost 10 bases, and 7 bases stayed unmatched. CDR3 sequence (DNA): TGTGCCACCAGCAGAGAGCCGGGACAGGGTGGGTCACCCCTCCACTTT. Encoded protein: CATSREPGQGGSPLHF.